Below, 15 T cell receptor beta chains from the same sample are listed, as sequenced in a study of shared clonotypes between healthy human individuals. Here immunoSEQ multiplex PCR was the method, and the copy in TCRdb shows in-frame clones only, minus some. The table records millions of clones, about 93% of them present only once. As defined, naive CD8 cells were CD45RO-negative and positively selected for CCR7, with terminally differentiated effector memory CD45RA+ cells excluded. The sequenced sample was naive CD8+ T cells from PBMCs. The source is a man between 18 and 35 years old in good health. Some clones in this sample may be carry-over from other donors' samples.

This chain uses TRBV5-1 with TRBJ2-1; TRBD1 matches 9 bases. This CDR3 is 15 amino acids long. The ends lost 0 bases at V and 8 bases at J; junction bases unmatched: 6. Looked up from germline, CDR1 is SGHRS and CDR2 is YFSETQ. For the CDR3, the DNA is TGCGCCAGCAGCTTGGGAGACAGGGGGGTAGATGAGCAGTTCTTC. Translated, it gives CASSLGDRGVDEQFF.

The V call is TRBV5-1, the J call TRBJ1-2, with TRBD1 as a possible D gene (6 bases). Trimming cost V 1 base and J 5 bases, with 18 bases left between them. This CDR3 comprises 16 residues. Germline V gene lookup returns CDR1 SGHRS and CDR2 YFSETQ. CDR3 in amino acids: CASSLISQGGRYGYTF. The CDR3 bases are TGCGCCAGCAGCTTGATTTCACAGGGTGGAAGATATGGCTACACCTTC.

The chain combines TRBV10-3 with TRBJ2-1, with 10 bases matching TRBD2. J was trimmed by 9 bases and V by 10 bases; bases with no gene match: 12. CDR3 length: 14 residues. Germline CDR1 reads ENHRY; CDR2 reads SYGVKD. CDR3 sequence: CASLGTSDTTEQFF. CDR3 DNA sequence: TGTGCCAGCTTAGGGACTAGCGACACTACTGAGCAGTTCTTC.

The rearrangement joins TRBV9 to TRBJ2-1; D is perhaps TRBD1 or TRBD2 (5 bases each). CDR3 length: 11 amino acids. CDR1 is SGDLS, CDR2 YYNGEE, per germline. V shed 2 bases and J shed 13 bases, with 10 bases lying between them. DNA of the CDR3: TGTGCCAGCAGCGTGGGGGTCCGACAGTTCTTC. It yields the protein CASSVGVRQFF.

The V and J genes are TRBV27 and TRBJ1-2; TRBD1 is a possible D gene (6 bases). V was pared by 0 bases and J by 3 bases, with 11 bases between. The CDR3 is made up of 15 amino acids. Germline lookup yields CDR1 MNHEY and CDR2 SMNVEV (reference sequence). CDR3 bases: TGTGCCAGCAGTTTATCGGGCAGGGGTTACTATGGCTACACCTTC. It translates to CASSLSGRGYYGYTF.

V usage is TRBV18 and J usage is TRBJ2-7, with a possible D match to TRBD1 (7 bases). Per germline, CDR1 KGHSH and CDR2 LQKENI. The CDR3 spans 15 residues. The germline V and J ends were trimmed by 1 base and 6 bases, with 16 bases remaining between them. The CDR3 loop is CASSPQEGRGIEQYF. CDR3 bases: TGTGCCAGCTCACCACAGGAGGGCAGGGGGATCGAGCAGTACTTC.

The chain is built from TRBV10-2 and TRBJ1-2; 7 nucleotides agree with TRBD1. Germline CDR1 is WSHSY and CDR2 is SAAADI. The CDR3 is 16 amino acids. The junction had 13 bases not matched to a gene; V was cut back by 9 bases and J by 0 bases. CDR3 sequence: CASSYDRDSSNYGYTF. DNA for the CDR3: TGCGCCAGTTCCTACGACAGGGACAGCTCTAACTATGGCTACACCTTC.

Notes on this clone: This CDR3 is also generated by other DNA sequences in the sample. The chain combines TRBV29-1 with TRBJ1-1; unclear D gene. Germline V CDR1 and CDR2: SQVTM, ANQGSEA. The CDR3 spans 11 residues. Trimming left V 6 bases short and J 1 base short, with 6 bases between. For the CDR3, the DNA is TGCAGCGTCAGGCAGAACACTGAAGCTTTCTTT. This sequence encodes CSVRQNTEAFF. The variable domain in full, with the rest retrieved from reference TRBV29-1 and TRBJ1-1, is SAVISQKPSRDICQRGTSLTIQCQVDSQVTMMFWYRQQPGQSLTLIATANQGSEATYESGFVIDKFPISRPNLTFSTLTVSNMSPEDSSIYLCSVRQNTEAFFGQGTRLTVV.

The chain couples TRBV15 to TRBJ2-1; TRBD1 might be the D (7 bases). V was cut by 0 bases and J by 8 bases, with 8 bases left in between. The CDR3 loop spans 13 amino acids. CDR1 and CDR2 from the germline V gene are LNHNV and YYDKDF (reference sequence). CDR3 sequence (DNA): TGTGCCACCAGCAGAGACAGGGGGGATGAGCAGTTCTTC. Translated: CATSRDRGDEQFF.

The chain links TRBV7-3 to TRBJ2-2; perhaps TRBD2 as D (5 bases). V lost 5 bases and J lost 3, with 16 bases in between. The V gene's germline CDR1 is SGHTA and CDR2 FQGTGA. CDR3 length: 16 residues. The CDR3 DNA is TGTGCCAGCAGCCCTCAGCGACGGCGGGACACCGGGGAGCTGTTTTTT. Protein sequence: CASSPQRRRDTGELFF.

The genes are TRBV27 and TRBJ2-2, with D possibly matching TRBD1 (5 bases). Trimming left V 2 bases short and J 4 bases short, with 14 bases between. This CDR3 contains 16 residues. Germline V CDR1 and CDR2: MNHEY, SMNVEV (reference sequence). CDR3 protein: CASSLVPDRGTGELFF. The CDR3 DNA reads as TGTGCCAGCAGTTTAGTTCCAGATAGGGGCACCGGGGAGCTGTTTTTT.

This clone came up a few times. The chain couples TRBV12-1 to TRBJ1-5. TRBV12-1 is a pseudogene segment. The CDR3 is made up of 13 amino acids. CDR3 sequence (DNA): TGTGCCAGCAGCTTTGGTGGCAATCAGCCCCAGCATTTT. Translation: CASSFGGNQPQHF.

The chain recombines TRBV10-3 with TRBJ1-2; D is uncertain. Germline CDR1 reads ENHRY; CDR2 reads SYGVKD. Trimming removed 3 bases from V and 5 bases from J, with 13 bases in between. The CDR3 consists of 14 residues. The CDR3 is CAISETHTMYGYTF. The DNA of the CDR3 is TGTGCCATCAGTGAAACCCATACTATGTATGGCTACACCTTC.

This clone was observed once. The V gene is TRBV7-6, the J gene TRBJ2-7, with D perhaps matching TRBD1 (5 bases). Germline V CDR1 and CDR2: SGHVS, FNYEAQ. The CDR3 spans 16 residues. The V end was cut by 5 bases, the J end by 0 bases, with 17 bases between. The chain's CDR3 is CASSPLGARSSYEQYF. For the CDR3, the DNA is TGTGCCAGCAGCCCTCTTGGGGCCCGGAGCTCCTACGAGCAGTACTTC.

The chain couples TRBV5-8 to TRBJ1-2; D not resolved. The V end was cut by 0 bases, the J end by 2 bases, with 11 bases between. The CDR3 has 15 amino acids. Germline V gene sequence: CDR1 SGHTS, CDR2 YDEGEE. The CDR3 loop reads CASSLARRLNYGYTF. The CDR3 DNA sequence: TGTGCCAGCAGCTTGGCCCGACGGCTAAACTATGGCTACACCTTC.